What follows describes a single TCR beta chain. Its antigen is undetermined. This record belongs to a study of graft-versus-host responses after intestinal transplantation. As for the study in general: Recipients underwent multivisceral, liver-intestinal, or isolated intestinal transplants. Anti-thymocyte globulin induction preceded about 3 years of tacrolimus and steroid maintenance in all recipients.

Using immunoSEQ multiplex PCR, the repertoire was profiled, and TCRdb retains in-frame clones only, with some absent. The sample yields about 41,000 clones, roughly 95% seen once. Trimming shortened V by 5 bases and J by 6 bases, and 11 bases separated the two germline ends. The CDR3 covers 14 residues. Germline V CDR1 and CDR2: SGHAT, FQNNGV. This TCR derives from a human donor who was the organ donor for an intestinal transplant. The sample consisted of unstimulated CD8+ T cells sorted from spleen or lymph node cells, taken before transplant. The chain uses TRBV11-2 and TRBJ2-6; maybe TRBD2 (5 bases). Written as DNA, the CDR3 is TGTGCCAGCAGCCTTACCGGGGAGGCCAACGTCCTGACTTTC. Translated: CASSLTGEANVLTF.